The clone carrying this T cell receptor beta chain was counted between two and nine times. Its antigen is unidentified. CDR3-region Arm-PCR and iRepertoire HTBI primers produced the TCR beta libraries. In the authors' workflow: Identification of gene segments yielded more than 60 TRBV and about 15 TRBJ across samples. MiXCR, run by TCRdb on the multiplex PCR reads, gives a single entry per CDR3 protein. For this entry, the V and J calls and clone size follow TCRdb and not the study's own pipeline. Seen here are 400,000 to 500,000 distinct CDR3 sequences, 16% observed once, and the top ten hold 23%. The CDR3 is 14 amino acids. The ends were cut back, 3 bases at V and 7 bases at J, with 15 bases in the middle. Germline loops: CDR1 GTSNPN, CDR2 SVGIG (reference sequence). This sample is part of a study of regulatory T cells in long-lasting Graves disease. Study conclusions and caveats: Favoring TRBV28, TRBJ1-2 and TRBJ2-5 was a feature seen in persistent disease.

Noted time point: newly diagnosed GD, antithyroid drugs for less than 3 months. RNA extracted from PBMCs served as the sequencing template. The sample was also linked to a second study, of T cells in Graves' hyperthyroidism and ophthalmopathy.

This TCR was sampled from a woman aged 18-29 years with Graves disease. The V gene is TRBV30, the J gene TRBJ1-4; unclear D gene. Sequenced material: peripheral blood mononuclear cells (PBMCs), taken at new diagnosis, from a patient treated with antithyroid drugs. The CDR3 region is CAWSPPGGREKLFF. Here the CDR3 DNA reads TGTGCCTGGAGCCCCCCGGGCGGGCGTGAAAAACTGTTTTTT.